These 20 T cell receptor beta chains were all obtained from the same sample, sequenced in a study of siplizumab effects on memory and regulatory T cells. Measured with immunoSEQ multiplex PCR; TCRdb has only the in-frame clones, and not every one. In the table there are more than 45,000 clones, 95% to 97% of which are singletons. The sample taken for sequencing was naive CD4+ T cells sorted from blood. The receptors were gathered from a human donor in good health.

The chain employs TRBV28 and TRBJ2-7; D might be TRBD1 or TRBD2, each matching 6 bases. V lost 7 bases and J 2 bases, leaving 15 bases between the germline ends. Germline V lookup: CDR1 MDHEN, CDR2 SYDVKM. The length of the CDR3 is 14 residues. The CDR3 loop reads CASTPGGSAYEQYF. The DNA for the CDR3 is TGTGCCAGCACCCCCGGGGGCAGCGCCTACGAGCAGTACTTC.

J is TRBJ2-7 and V is TRBV30; D possibly uses TRBD1 or TRBD2 (5 bases each). From germline, CDR1 is GTSNPN and CDR2 SVGIG (reference sequence). Trimming pared 3 bases from V and 6 bases from J, leaving 15 bases between. This CDR3 is built from 13 residues. In nucleotides, the CDR3 is TGTGCCTGGAGGGGTCGGGACCTGGGCGAGCAGTACTTC. Translating gives CAWRGRDLGEQYF.

The V call is TRBV10-3, the J call TRBJ2-3; 9 positions agree with TRBD2. CDR1 and CDR2 (germline): ENHRY, SYGVKD. V lost 4 bases to trimming and J lost 3 bases; unmatched junction nucleotides: 8. CDR3 length: 16 residues. The CDR3 nucleotides read TGTGCCATCAGTGTAAGGGATAGCGGGAGAACAGATACGCAGTATTTT. Protein sequence: CAISVRDSGRTDTQYF.

This clone has more than one count but fewer than ten. The rearrangement uses TRBV28 and TRBJ2-7; 11 bases line up with TRBD2. Germline V gene lookup returns CDR1 MDHEN and CDR2 SYDVKM. The CDR3 has 14 residues. Trimming took 7 bases from V and 3 from J; bases not matched to a gene: 5. CDR3 sequence (DNA): TGTGCCAGCAAAACTAGCGGGAGATACTACGAGCAGTACTTC. Amino acid sequence: CASKTSGRYYEQYF. Complete variable domain (other parts from reference TRBV28 and TRBJ2-7): DVKVTQSSRYLVKRTGEKVFLECVQDMDHENMFWYRQDPGLGLRLIYFSYDVKMKEKGDIPEGYSVSREKKERFSLILESASTNQTSMYLCASKTSGRYYEQYFGPGTRLTVT.

The V and J genes are TRBV4-1 and TRBJ2-4; maybe TRBD2 (5 bases). The CDR3 runs 18 residues. From germline, CDR1 is MGHRA and CDR2 YSYEKL. Trimming removed 1 base from V and 0 bases from J, with 16 bases in between. The CDR3 DNA reads as TGCGCCAGCAGCCAAGTTGGGGTAGGGAGTGTAGCCAAAAACATTCAGTACTTC. It is translated as CASSQVGVGSVAKNIQYF.

The rearrangement joins TRBV6-1 to TRBJ2-7; no clear D. This CDR3 region has 13 residues. The V gene's germline CDR1 is MNHNS and CDR2 SASEGT. Trimming removed 2 bases from V and 7 bases from J, with 12 bases in between. CDR3 nucleotides: TGTGCCAGCAGTGAATACACCCAAGGAGAGCAGTACTTC. It translates to CASSEYTQGEQYF.

A word on this clone: Its ends do not fully match the called genes, so a read error is possible. The chain is built from TRBV7-7 and TRBJ1-4; TRBD1 is a possible D gene (5 bases). The CDR3 length is 15 residues. Germline V gene lookup returns CDR1 SSHAT and CDR2 FNYEAQ (reference sequence). In nucleotides, the CDR3 is TGTGCTAGCAGCCCCGGGGCAGCCGCCCATGAAAAACTGTTTTTT. It specifies CASSPGAAAHEKLFF.

The chain is built from TRBV10-3 and TRBJ2-2; 7 bases line up with TRBD1. Looked up from germline, CDR1 is ENHRY and CDR2 is SYGVKD. Trimming took 6 bases from V and 4 from J; bases not matched to a gene: 8. The CDR3 consists of 15 residues. The CDR3 DNA reads TGTGCCATCAGGGGGACAGAAGTTCTCACCGGGGAGCTGTTTTTT. Protein product: CAIRGTEVLTGELFF.

V usage is TRBV6-5 and J usage is TRBJ1-6; 9 nucleotides match TRBD1. This CDR3 has 14 amino acids. The ends lost 2 bases at V and 7 bases at J; junction bases unmatched: 0. Germline assignment: CDR1 MNHEY and CDR2 SVGAGI. The CDR3 DNA is TGTGCCAGCAGTTACGGGACAGGGAATTCACCCCTCCACTTT. It is translated as CASSYGTGNSPLHF.

The count of this clone is one. The rearrangement joins TRBV6-6 to TRBJ1-1; 8 bases line up with TRBD1. The ends lost 4 bases at V and 11 bases at J; junction bases unmatched: 9. CDR1 MNHNY and CDR2 SVGAGI come from the germline V gene (reference sequence). This CDR3 comprises 13 residues. CDR3 protein: CASSSGGARGAFF. The CDR3 nucleotides read TGTGCCAGCAGTTCAGGGGGCGCGAGGGGGGCTTTCTTT.

This sequence joins TRBV6-4 and TRBJ1-4; D gene ambiguous. The germline V and J ends were trimmed by 11 bases and 3 bases, with 19 bases remaining between them. The CDR3 sequence is 15 residues long. The germline CDR1 and CDR2 sequences are MRHNA and SNTAGT. CDR3 in amino acids: CACGGRAASNEKLFF. CDR3 DNA: TGTGCCTGCGGAGGAAGGGCAGCATCTAATGAAAAACTGTTTTTT.

Regarding this clone: The same CDR3 is also encoded by other DNA sequences in this sample. The chain joins TRBV6-5 to TRBJ2-1, with D perhaps matching TRBD2 (5 bases). CDR1 and CDR2 (germline): MNHEY, SVGAGI. The CDR3 is 16 residues long. The V and J ends lost 0 bases and 2 bases respectively, with 11 bases between them. In nucleotides, the CDR3 is TGTGCCAGCAGTTACTCGAGCGGAAGAACCTACAATGAGCAGTTCTTC. Encoded protein: CASSYSSGRTYNEQFF.

CDR3 sequence: CAWSALNRGYEQYF. CDR3 in DNA: TGTGCCTGGAGTGCCCTTAATCGAGGCTACGAGCAGTACTTC. The chain links TRBV30 to TRBJ2-7; no reliable D call. There are 14 residues in the CDR3. Germline CDR1 and CDR2: GTSNPN and SVGIG (reference sequence). Deletions cut 1 base from V and 3 bases from J, with 13 bases between.

CDR3 bases: TGTGCCAGCAGTGCTTACGGGACAGGGGAACGGTGGAACACTGAAGCTTTCTTT. It yields the protein CASSAYGTGERWNTEAFF. The chain combines TRBV6-1 with TRBJ1-1, with 10 bases aligning to TRBD1. The CDR3 is 18 amino acids. Germline V gene data show CDR1 as MNHNS and CDR2 as SASEGT. Trimming removed 4 bases from V and 1 base from J; junction bases left unmatched: 12.

Only one count was recorded for this clone. This chain links TRBV6-6 with TRBJ2-7, with 10 bases identical to TRBD1. In germline, CDR1 is MNHNY, CDR2 SVGAGI (reference sequence). The CDR3 has 15 amino acids. Trimming cost V 2 bases and J 6 bases; bases outside gene matches: 7. CDR3 loop: CASSYTGTGASEQYF. The DNA for the CDR3 is TGTGCCAGCAGTTACACCGGGACAGGGGCCTCCGAGCAGTACTTC.

The rearrangement links TRBV9 to TRBJ2-5, with TRBD2 matching over 8 bases. The germline CDR1 and CDR2 sequences are SGDLS and YYNGEE. Trimming at V came to 0 bases and at J to 3 bases, leaving 1 base not matched to a gene. The CDR3 sequence is 14 residues long. The CDR3 loop reads CASSVALAEETQYF. The CDR3 coding sequence is TGTGCCAGCAGCGTAGCACTAGCGGAAGAGACCCAGTACTTC.

V usage is TRBV4-3 and J usage is TRBJ2-7; D uncertain. The CDR3 is 15 residues long. Germline V gene data show CDR1 as LGHNA and CDR2 as YSLEER. V was cut by 0 bases and J by 0 bases, with 9 bases left in between. CDR3 amino acids: CASSQDVGSSYEQYF. Written as DNA, the CDR3 is TGCGCCAGCAGCCAAGATGTCGGCAGCTCCTACGAGCAGTACTTC.

This chain uses TRBV7-6 with TRBJ2-2, with 12 nucleotides matching TRBD2. CDR1 is SGHVS, CDR2 FNYEAQ, per germline. This CDR3 contains 17 residues. V lost 1 base and J lost 4; bases outside the gene matches: 4. The CDR3 nucleotides read TGTGCCAGCAGCTTAGTTAGACTAGCGGGAGTCACCGGGGAGCTGTTTTTT. It specifies CASSLVRLAGVTGELFF.

The V call is TRBV30, the J call TRBJ2-2; TRBD1 might be the D (6 bases). This CDR3 region has 15 residues. Germline CDR1 GTSNPN, CDR2 SVGIG (reference sequence). Trimming left V 2 bases short and J 7 bases short, with 17 bases between. The DNA for the CDR3 is TGTGCCTGGAGTACGACAGGTTCTTTTCTCGGGGAGCTGTTTTTT. Its protein is CAWSTTGSFLGELFF.

The J gene is TRBJ2-2, the V gene TRBV11-2, with D possibly TRBD2 on 6 matching bases. This CDR3 comprises 14 residues. CDR1 is SGHAT, CDR2 FQNNGV, per germline. V lost 6 bases to trimming and J lost 5 bases, with 13 bases between them. The CDR3 nucleotides read TGTGCCAGCAGTTCATTCGCGGGGACCGGGGAGCTGTTTTTT. Translated, it gives CASSSFAGTGELFF.